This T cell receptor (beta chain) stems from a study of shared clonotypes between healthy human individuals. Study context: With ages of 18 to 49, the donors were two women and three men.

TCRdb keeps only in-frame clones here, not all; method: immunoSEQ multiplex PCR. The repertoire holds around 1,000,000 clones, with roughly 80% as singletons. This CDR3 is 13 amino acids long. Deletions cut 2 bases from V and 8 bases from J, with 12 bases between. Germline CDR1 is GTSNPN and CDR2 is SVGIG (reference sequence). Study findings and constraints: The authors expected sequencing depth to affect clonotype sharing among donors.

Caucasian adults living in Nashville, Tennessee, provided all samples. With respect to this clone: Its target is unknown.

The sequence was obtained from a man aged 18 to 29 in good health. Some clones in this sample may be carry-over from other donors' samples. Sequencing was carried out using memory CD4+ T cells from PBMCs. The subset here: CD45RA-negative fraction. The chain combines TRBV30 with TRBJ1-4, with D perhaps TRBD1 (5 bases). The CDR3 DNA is TGTGCCTGGAGTTTGGGGCTGGGAGAAAAACTGTTTTTT. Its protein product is CAWSLGLGEKLFF.